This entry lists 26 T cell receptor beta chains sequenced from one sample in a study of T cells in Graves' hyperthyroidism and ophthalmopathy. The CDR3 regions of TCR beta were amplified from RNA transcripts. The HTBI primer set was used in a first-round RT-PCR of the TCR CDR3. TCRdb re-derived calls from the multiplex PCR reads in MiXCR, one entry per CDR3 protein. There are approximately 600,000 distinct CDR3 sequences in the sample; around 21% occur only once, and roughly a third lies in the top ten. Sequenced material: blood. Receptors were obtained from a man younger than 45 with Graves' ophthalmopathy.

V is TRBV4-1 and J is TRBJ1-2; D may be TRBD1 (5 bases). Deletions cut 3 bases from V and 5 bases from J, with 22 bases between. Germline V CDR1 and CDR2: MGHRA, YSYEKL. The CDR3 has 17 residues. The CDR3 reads CASSHPAAGRSSYGYTF. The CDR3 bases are TGCGCCAGCAGCCACCCGGCGGCAGGGAGGTCGTCGTATGGCTACACCTTC.

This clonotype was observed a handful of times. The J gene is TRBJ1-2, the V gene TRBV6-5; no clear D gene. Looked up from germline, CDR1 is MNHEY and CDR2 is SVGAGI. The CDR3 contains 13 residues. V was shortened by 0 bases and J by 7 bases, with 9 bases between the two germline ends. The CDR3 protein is CASSYSSGSGYTF. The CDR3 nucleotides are TGTGCCAGCAGTTACTCGTCGGGGTCTGGCTACACCTTC.

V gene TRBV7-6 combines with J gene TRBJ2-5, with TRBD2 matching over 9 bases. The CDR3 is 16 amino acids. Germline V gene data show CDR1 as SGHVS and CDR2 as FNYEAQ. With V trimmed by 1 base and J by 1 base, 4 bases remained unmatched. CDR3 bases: TGTGCCAGCAGCTTAGTTGTAGCGGGAGCCCAAGAGACCCAGTACTTC. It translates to CASSLVVAGAQETQYF.

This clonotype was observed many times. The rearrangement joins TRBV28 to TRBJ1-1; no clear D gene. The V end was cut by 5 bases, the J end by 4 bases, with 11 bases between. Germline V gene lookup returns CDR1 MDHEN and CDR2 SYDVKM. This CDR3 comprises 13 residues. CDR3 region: CASSPYLGTEAFF. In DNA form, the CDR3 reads TGTGCCAGCAGTCCCTACCTGGGCACTGAAGCTTTCTTT.

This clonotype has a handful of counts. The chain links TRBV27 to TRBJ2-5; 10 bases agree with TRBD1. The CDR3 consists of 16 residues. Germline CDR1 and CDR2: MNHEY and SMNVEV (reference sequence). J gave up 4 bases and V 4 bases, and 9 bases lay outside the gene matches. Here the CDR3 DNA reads TGTGCCAGCAGTTCCAGACAGGGGGCCGGGGGAGAGACCCAGTACTTC. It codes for CASSSRQGAGGETQYF.

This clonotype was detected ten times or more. The DNA for the CDR3 is TGTGCCAGCAGTTTCGTCCGACTAGCGGGACCCTTTAATGAGCAGTTCTTC. Amino acids: CASSFVRLAGPFNEQFF. V is TRBV28 and J is TRBJ2-1; 11 bases are shared with TRBD2. Germline CDR1 reads MDHEN; CDR2 reads SYDVKM. Unmatched junction bases numbered 11, after V lost 3 bases and J lost 7 bases. The CDR3 has 17 residues.

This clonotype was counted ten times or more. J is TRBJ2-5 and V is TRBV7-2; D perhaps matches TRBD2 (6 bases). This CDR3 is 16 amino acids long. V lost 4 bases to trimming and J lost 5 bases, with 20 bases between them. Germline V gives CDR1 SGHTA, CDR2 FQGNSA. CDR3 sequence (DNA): TGTGCCAGCAGCTCGGTCAGCGGAGGGGTGGGGGAGACCCAGTACTTC. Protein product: CASSSVSGGVGETQYF.

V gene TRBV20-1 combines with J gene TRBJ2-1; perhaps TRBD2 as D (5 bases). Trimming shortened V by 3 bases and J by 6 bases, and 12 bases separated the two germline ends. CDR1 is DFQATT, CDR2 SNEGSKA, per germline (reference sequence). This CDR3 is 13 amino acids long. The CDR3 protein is CSASQGSSNEQFF. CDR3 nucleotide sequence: TGCAGTGCTAGTCAAGGGAGTTCCAATGAGCAGTTCTTC.

DNA of the CDR3: TGTGCCAGCAGATTTGGGCAGGCAATCTACAATGAGCAGTTCTTC. Translated: CASRFGQAIYNEQFF. This sequence joins TRBV28 and TRBJ2-1; D call uncertain. Germline V gene sequence: CDR1 MDHEN, CDR2 SYDVKM. With 6 bases removed from V and 3 bases from J, the gap between germline ends came to 15 bases. The CDR3 is 15 amino acids. Looking up the rest from reference TRBV28 and TRBJ2-1 gives the full variable domain: DVKVTQSSRYLVKRTGEKVFLECVQDMDHENMFWYRQDPGLGLRLIYFSYDVKMKEKGDIPEGYSVSREKKERFSLILESASTNQTSMYLCASRFGQAIYNEQFFGPGTRLTVL.

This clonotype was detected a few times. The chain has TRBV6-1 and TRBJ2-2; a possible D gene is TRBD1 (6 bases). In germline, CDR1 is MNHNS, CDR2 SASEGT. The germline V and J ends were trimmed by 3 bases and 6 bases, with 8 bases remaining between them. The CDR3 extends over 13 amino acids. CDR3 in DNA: TGTGCCAGCAGTGAGGGGGCGGCCGGGGAGCTGTTTTTT. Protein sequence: CASSEGAAGELFF.

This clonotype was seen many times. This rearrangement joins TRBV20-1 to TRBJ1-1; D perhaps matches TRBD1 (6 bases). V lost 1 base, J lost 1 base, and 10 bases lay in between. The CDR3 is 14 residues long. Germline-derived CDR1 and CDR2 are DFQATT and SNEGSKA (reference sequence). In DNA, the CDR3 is TGCAGTGCTAGAGGCGCGACAGGGAACACTGAAGCTTTCTTT. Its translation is CSARGATGNTEAFF.

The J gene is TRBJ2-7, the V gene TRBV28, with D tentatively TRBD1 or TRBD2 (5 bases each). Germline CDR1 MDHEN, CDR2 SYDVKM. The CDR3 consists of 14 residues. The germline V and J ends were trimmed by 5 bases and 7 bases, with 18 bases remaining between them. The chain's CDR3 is CASSPLRGAEEQYF. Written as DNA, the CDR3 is TGTGCCAGCAGTCCGCTTCGAGGGGCAGAGGAGCAGTACTTC.

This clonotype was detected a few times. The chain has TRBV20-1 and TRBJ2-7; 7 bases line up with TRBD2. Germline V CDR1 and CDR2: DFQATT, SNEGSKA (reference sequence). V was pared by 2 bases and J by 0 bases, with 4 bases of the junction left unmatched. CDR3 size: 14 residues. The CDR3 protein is CSARKLAASYEQYF. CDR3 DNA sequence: TGCAGTGCTAGAAAGCTAGCGGCCTCCTACGAGCAGTACTTC.

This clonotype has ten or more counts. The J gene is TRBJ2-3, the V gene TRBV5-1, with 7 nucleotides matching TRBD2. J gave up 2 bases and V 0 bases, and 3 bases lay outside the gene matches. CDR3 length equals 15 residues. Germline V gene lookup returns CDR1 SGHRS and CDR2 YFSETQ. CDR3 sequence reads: CASSLGGSLTDTQYF. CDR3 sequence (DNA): TGCGCCAGCAGCTTGGGCGGGAGCCTCACAGATACGCAGTATTTT.

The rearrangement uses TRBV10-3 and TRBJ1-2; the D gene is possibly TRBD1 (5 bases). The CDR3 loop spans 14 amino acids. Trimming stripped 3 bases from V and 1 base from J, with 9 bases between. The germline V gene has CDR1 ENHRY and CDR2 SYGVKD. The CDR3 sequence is CAISDGRDNYGYTF. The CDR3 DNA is TGTGCCATCAGTGATGGCAGGGATAACTATGGCTACACCTTC.

CDR3 sequence (DNA): TGTGCCAGCAGCGCTGACAGGGGCGCAAATTACAATGAGCAGTTCTTC. Its protein is CASSADRGANYNEQFF. The chain carries TRBV7-2 and TRBJ2-1, with 8 bases aligning to TRBD1. The CDR3 length is 16 residues. CDR1 SGHTA and CDR2 FQGNSA come from the germline V gene. The junction had 10 bases not matched to a gene; V was cut back by 5 bases and J by 4 bases.

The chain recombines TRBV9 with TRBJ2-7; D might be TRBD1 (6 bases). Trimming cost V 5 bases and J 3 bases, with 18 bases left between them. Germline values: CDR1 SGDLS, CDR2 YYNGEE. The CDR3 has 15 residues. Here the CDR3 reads CASSQPTGPYYEQYF. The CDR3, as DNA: TGTGCCAGCAGTCAACCGACAGGTCCCTACTACGAGCAGTACTTC.

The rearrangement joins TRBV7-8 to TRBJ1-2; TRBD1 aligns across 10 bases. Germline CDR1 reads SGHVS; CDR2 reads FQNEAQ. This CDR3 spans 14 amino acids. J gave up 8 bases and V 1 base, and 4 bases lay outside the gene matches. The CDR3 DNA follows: TGTGCCAGCAGCTTAGGACAGGGGGCGCCCGGCTACACCTTC. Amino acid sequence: CASSLGQGAPGYTF.

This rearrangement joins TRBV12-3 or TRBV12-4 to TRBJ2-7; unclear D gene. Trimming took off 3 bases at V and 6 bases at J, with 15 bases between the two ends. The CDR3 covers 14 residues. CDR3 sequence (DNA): TGTGCCAGCAGTTTTGCCACGGGCGGTCTCGAGCAGTACTTC. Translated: CASSFATGGLEQYF.

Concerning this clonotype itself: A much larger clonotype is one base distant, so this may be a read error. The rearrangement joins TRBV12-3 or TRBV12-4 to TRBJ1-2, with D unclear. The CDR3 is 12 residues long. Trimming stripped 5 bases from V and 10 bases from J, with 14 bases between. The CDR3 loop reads CASSRTEHDYTF. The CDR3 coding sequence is TGTGCCAGCAGTCGCACAGAGCATGACTACACCTTC.

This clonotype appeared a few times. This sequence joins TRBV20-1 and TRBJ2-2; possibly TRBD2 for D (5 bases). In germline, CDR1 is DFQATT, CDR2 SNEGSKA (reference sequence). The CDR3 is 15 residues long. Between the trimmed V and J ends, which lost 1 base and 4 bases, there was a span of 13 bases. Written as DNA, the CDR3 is TGCAGTGCTAGAGTACGGGGTGGTGGCACCGGGGAGCTGTTTTTT. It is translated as CSARVRGGGTGELFF.

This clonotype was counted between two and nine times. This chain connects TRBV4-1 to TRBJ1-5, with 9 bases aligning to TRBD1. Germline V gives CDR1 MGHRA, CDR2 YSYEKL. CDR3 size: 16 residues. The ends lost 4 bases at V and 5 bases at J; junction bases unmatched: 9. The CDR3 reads CASSLLPGQGHQPQHF. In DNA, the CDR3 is TGCGCCAGCAGCCTCCTACCGGGACAGGGCCATCAGCCCCAGCATTTT.

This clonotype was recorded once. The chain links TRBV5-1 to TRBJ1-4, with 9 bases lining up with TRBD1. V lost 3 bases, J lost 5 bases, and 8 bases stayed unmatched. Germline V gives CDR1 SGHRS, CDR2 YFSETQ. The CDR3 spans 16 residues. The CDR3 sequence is CASSWGNRGQNEKLFF. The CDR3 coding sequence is TGCGCCAGCAGCTGGGGCAACAGGGGGCAAAATGAAAAACTGTTTTTT.

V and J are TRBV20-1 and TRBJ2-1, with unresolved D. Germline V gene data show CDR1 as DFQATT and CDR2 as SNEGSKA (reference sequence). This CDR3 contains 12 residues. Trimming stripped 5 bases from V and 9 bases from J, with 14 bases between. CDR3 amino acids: CSAGQTVGEQFF. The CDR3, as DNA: TGCAGTGCTGGGCAAACAGTGGGTGAGCAGTTCTTC.

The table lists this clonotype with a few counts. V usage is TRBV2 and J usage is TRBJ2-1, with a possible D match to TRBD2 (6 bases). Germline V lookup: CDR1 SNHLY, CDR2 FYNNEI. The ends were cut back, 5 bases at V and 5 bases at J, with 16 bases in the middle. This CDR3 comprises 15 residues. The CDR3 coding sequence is TGTGCCAGCAGTCCGTTTAGGGGACTCAACAATGAGCAGTTCTTC. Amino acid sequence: CASSPFRGLNNEQFF.

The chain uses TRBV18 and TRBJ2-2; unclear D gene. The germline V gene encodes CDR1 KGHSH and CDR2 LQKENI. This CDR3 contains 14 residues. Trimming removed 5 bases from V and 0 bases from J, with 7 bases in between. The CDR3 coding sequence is TGTGCCAGCTCAGAGGATACGAACACCGGGGAGCTGTTTTTT. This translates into CASSEDTNTGELFF.